Listed below are T cell receptor beta chains from one sample, sequenced in a study of a mutant IDH1 vaccine in newly diagnosed glioma. Clones were read by immunoSEQ multiplex PCR, and TCRdb kept only the in-frame ones, dropping some. The sample consists of fewer than 70,000 clones, less than 85% of them appearing once. These receptors are not linked to any known antigen. The source material was PBMCs, sampled from a glioma patient whose treatment included an IDH1 peptide vaccine. These receptors all come from a man aged 30 to 45 with glioma. The CDR3 runs from the conserved cysteine through the conserved F or W. Clone size appears in some rows only: once, few, many, or a class for an expanded clone.

V gene,J gene,clone size,CDR3 protein
TRBV27,TRBJ2-7,.,CASSSRTASYEQYF
TRBV4-1,TRBJ2-7,.,CASSQKQGREQYF
TRBV2,TRBJ2-3,.,CASSRGAIDRTDTQYF
TRBV5-4,TRBJ2-5,once,CASSFLRGGRETQYF
TRBV10-3,TRBJ1-1,.,CAIRTGLNTEAFF
TRBV28,TRBJ2-7,.,CASSSPGRAYEQYF
TRBV28,TRBJ1-1,.,CASSSITAYIPEAFF
TRBV27,TRBJ2-5,.,CASSLSRREGLETQYF
TRBV5-5,TRBJ1-5,.,CASSFSGGGSQPQHF
TRBV5-4,TRBJ1-2,.,CASSHREGDGYTF